The 3 T cell receptor beta chains below all came from one sample that was sequenced in a study of CD8 T cells in ankylosing spondylitis. TCRdb re-analysed the 5' RACE reads in MiXCR, keeping a single row per CDR3 protein. The table includes some 290,000 distinct CDR3 sequences, 15% to 20% detected once. Material for sequencing was blood, either unsorted or a sorted T cell fraction (not recorded which). Receptors were obtained from a male donor with ankylosing spondylitis or in good health (not recorded which).

The rearrangement joins TRBV2 to TRBJ2-4; 9 bases agree with TRBD2. Germline trimming cut 5 bases from V and 2 bases from J; bases unmatched to any gene: 4. The V gene's germline CDR1 is SNHLY and CDR2 FYNNEI. This CDR3 has 15 amino acids. CDR3 protein: CASSTSGHSKNIQYF. DNA for the CDR3: TGTGCCAGCAGTACTAGCGGGCACTCCAAAAACATTCAGTACTTC.

A few counts support this clonotype. The chain joins TRBV12-3 or TRBV12-4 to TRBJ2-1, with D unclear. There are 11 residues in the CDR3. The germline V and J ends were trimmed by 7 bases and 7 bases, with 8 bases remaining between them. The CDR3 coding sequence is TGTGCCAGCAAGGGCTGGAATGAGCAGTTCTTC. Protein: CASKGWNEQFF.

This clonotype appeared a single time. The J gene is TRBJ1-6, the V gene TRBV7-8; D ambiguous. Germline CDR1 and CDR2: SGHVS and FQNEAQ. This CDR3 comprises 14 residues. V was clipped by 8 bases and J by 10 bases, with 18 bases between them. The DNA of the CDR3 is TGTGCCAGCGGGAATCATAGGGATGGGTCACCCCTCCACTTT. This translates into CASGNHRDGSPLHF.